This T cell receptor (beta chain) was identified in a study of breast tumors, draining lymph nodes, adjacent tissues. TCRdb re-analysed the multiplex PCR reads in MiXCR, keeping a single row per CDR3 protein. The table records 66,000 or so distinct CDR3 sequences, less than 50% of them present only once. This CDR3 is built from 15 residues. The germline gives CDR1 SGHVS, CDR2 FQNEAQ. Trimming at V came to 5 bases and at J to 7 bases, leaving 8 bases not matched to a gene. Broader study findings: The data were judged consistent with most tumor T cells coming from lymph node and expanding in tumor. Tumor repertoires ranked between lymph nodes and nontumor tissue in diversity, with V and J gene preferences. The lymph node origin of tumor T cells was framed as consistent with a hypothesis, not demonstrated.

This clonotype was counted at least ten times. Its antigen remains unknown. Sequenced input: breast tumor tissue. The chain employs TRBV7-8 and TRBJ2-1; 10 bases map to TRBD1. This TCR was sampled from a female donor with breast cancer. Some clones in this sample may be carry-over from other donors' samples. DNA for the CDR3: TGTGCCAGCAGCCACCGACAGGGGGCTCTTAATGAGCAGTTCTTC. Translated, it gives CASSHRQGALNEQFF.